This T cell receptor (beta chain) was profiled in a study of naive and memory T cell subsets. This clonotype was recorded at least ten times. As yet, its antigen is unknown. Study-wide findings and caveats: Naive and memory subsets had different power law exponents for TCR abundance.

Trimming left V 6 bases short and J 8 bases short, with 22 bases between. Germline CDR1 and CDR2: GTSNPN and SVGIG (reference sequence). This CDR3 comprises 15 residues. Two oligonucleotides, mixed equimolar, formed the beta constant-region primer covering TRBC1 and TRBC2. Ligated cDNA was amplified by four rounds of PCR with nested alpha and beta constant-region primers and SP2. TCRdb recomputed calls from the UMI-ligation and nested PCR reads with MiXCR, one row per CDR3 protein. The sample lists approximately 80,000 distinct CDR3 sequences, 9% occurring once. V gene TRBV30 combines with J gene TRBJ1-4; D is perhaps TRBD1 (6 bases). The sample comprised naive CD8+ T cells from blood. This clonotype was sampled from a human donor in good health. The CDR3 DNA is TGTGCCTGCCGCCCCGGATCAGGGGTCGGGGAAAAACTGTTTTTT. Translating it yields CACRPGSGVGEKLFF.